This passage covers 18 T cell receptor beta chains from one sample sequenced in a study of metastatic and nonmetastatic thyroid tumors. No patient had received any treatment before thyroid surgery. TCRdb re-called clones via MiXCR from the PCR reads. The repertoire consists of tens of thousands of clones, with about 20% occurring once and the leading ten covering about 4%. The sample comprised adjacent normal tissue. These receptors were obtained from a female donor with papillary thyroid cancer or a benign thyroid nodule (not recorded which). Some clones in this sample may be carry-over from other donors' samples.

By frequency in the sample, this clone is medium-sized. The J gene is TRBJ2-2, the V gene TRBV6-1; D may correspond to TRBD1 or TRBD2 (5 bases each). Trimming removed 5 bases from V and 1 base from J, with 20 bases in between. This CDR3 contains 18 residues. Germline CDR1 and CDR2: MNHNS and SASEGT. For the CDR3, the DNA is TGTGCCAGCAGTAGCGCCCCTAGGACACGGGGGAACACCGGGGAGCTGTTTTTT. Translating gives CASSSAPRTRGNTGELFF.

This sequence joins TRBV7-9 and TRBJ1-1; D is undetermined. Germline V gene sequence: CDR1 SEHNR, CDR2 FQNEAQ (reference sequence). The V end lost 10 bases, the J end lost 5 bases, and 11 bases lay between the germline ends. The CDR3 is 11 amino acids. For the CDR3, the DNA is TGTGCCACAAGCTTTGGAACTGAAGCTTTCTTT. It is translated as CATSFGTEAFF. Full variable domain (rest looked up from reference TRBV7-9 and TRBJ1-1): DTGVSQNPRHKITKRGQNVTFRCDPISEHNRLYWYRQTLGQGPEFLTYFQNEAQLEKSRLLSDRFSAERPKGSFSTLEIQRTEQGDSAMYLCATSFGTEAFFGQGTRLTVV.

By sample share, this clone is medium-sized. This chain uses TRBV19 with TRBJ2-3, with D possibly TRBD2 on 6 matching bases. The V end was cut by 7 bases, the J end by 4 bases, with 18 bases between. The CDR3 runs to 15 residues. CDR1 is LNHDA and CDR2 is SQIVND in the germline V gene (reference sequence). The CDR3 region is CASTETAGRADTQYF. In DNA, the CDR3 is TGTGCCAGTACCGAGACGGCGGGAAGAGCAGATACGCAGTATTTT. Full variable domain (rest looked up from reference TRBV19 and TRBJ2-3): DGGITQSPKYLFRKEGQNVTLSCEQNLNHDAMYWYRQDPGQGLRLIYYSQIVNDFQKGDIAEGYSVSREKKESFPLTVTSAQKNPTAFYLCASTETAGRADTQYFGPGTRLTVL.

This clone was seen at least ten times. V is TRBV11-1 and J is TRBJ1-1; 8 bases are shared with TRBD1. From germline, CDR1 is SGHAT and CDR2 FQDESV (reference sequence). The CDR3 loop spans 16 amino acids. J was trimmed by 6 bases and V by 4 bases; bases with no gene match: 13. The DNA for the CDR3 is TGTGCCAGCAGCTCAGGGGGCGCTTCGTTTACGGCTGAAGCTTTCTTT. This gives the protein CASSSGGASFTAEAFF.

This clone is medium-sized by share. The chain carries TRBV12-5 and TRBJ1-2; D is unresolved. Germline CDR1 is LGHNT and CDR2 is FRNRAP. The CDR3 contains 11 residues. Trimming shortened V by 0 bases and J by 7 bases, and 3 bases separated the two germline ends. CDR3 nucleotides: TGTGCTAGTGGTTTGGTAGGTGGCTACACCTTC. Its translation: CASGLVGGYTF.

This clone was detected ten times or more. The chain carries TRBV6-1 and TRBJ1-2; D perhaps matches TRBD1 (6 bases). The CDR3 consists of 13 residues. Trimming removed 5 bases at V and 3 bases at J, with 10 bases between. Germline CDR1 is MNHNS and CDR2 is SASEGT. CDR3 loop: CASSPDSDYGYTF. The CDR3 DNA is TGTGCCAGCAGTCCGGACAGCGACTATGGCTACACCTTC.

This clone is termed medium-sized. The gene calls are TRBV6-5 and TRBJ2-1; TRBD2 aligns across 12 bases. Germline V gene data show CDR1 as MNHEY and CDR2 as SVGAGI. This CDR3 is built from 17 residues. Trimming at V came to 6 bases and at J to 1 base, leaving 7 bases not matched to a gene. The CDR3 region is CASRLAGGLTSYNEQFF. DNA of the CDR3: TGTGCCAGCAGGCTAGCGGGAGGGCTTACGTCCTACAATGAGCAGTTCTTC.

A single count supports this clone. Compared with germline, one end of the junction differs, possibly owing to a read error. The CDR3 reads CTSSYSGSTYNEQFF. DNA for the CDR3: TGTACCAGCAGCTATAGCGGGAGTACATACAATGAGCAGTTCTTC. V gene TRBV7-3 combines with J gene TRBJ2-1, with TRBD2 matching 9 bases. Germline CDR1 is SGHTA and CDR2 is FQGTGA. This CDR3 is 15 amino acids long.

This clone is medium-sized within its sample. This chain uses TRBV10-3 with TRBJ2-7; TRBD2 agrees at 7 bases. Germline CDR1 ENHRY, CDR2 SYGVKD. With 3 bases clipped from V and 5 bases from J, the junction kept 10 bases outside the gene matches. The CDR3 length is 15 residues. The CDR3 here is CAISELAGDMNEQYF. The CDR3 nucleotides read TGTGCCATCAGTGAACTGGCGGGAGATATGAACGAGCAGTACTTC.

There are many counts of this clone. The chain employs TRBV12-3 or TRBV12-4 and TRBJ1-2; TRBD1 agrees at 11 bases. With 0 bases clipped from V and 0 bases from J, the junction kept 6 bases outside the gene matches. The CDR3 contains 18 residues. This CDR3 reads CASSLAGQGAEANYGYTF. The CDR3 bases are TGTGCCAGCAGTTTAGCAGGACAGGGGGCTGAGGCTAACTATGGCTACACCTTC.

This clone was found many times. The chain has TRBV19 and TRBJ1-1; no clear D. CDR1 is LNHDA and CDR2 is SQIVND in the germline V gene (reference sequence). Trimming removed 6 bases at V and 10 bases at J, with 21 bases between. This CDR3 has 14 amino acids. Here the CDR3 DNA reads TGTGCCAGTAGCCCCGACATCCGCCGAACGGGAGCTTTCTTT. Protein sequence: CASSPDIRRTGAFF.

The chain couples TRBV30 to TRBJ1-1; no firm D call. Germline CDR1 reads GTSNPN; CDR2 reads SVGIG (reference sequence). This CDR3 has 14 amino acids. V was trimmed by 0 bases and J by 2 bases, leaving 10 bases between them. The CDR3 is CAWSVLPGNTEAFF. CDR3 nucleotide sequence: TGTGCCTGGAGTGTACTCCCAGGAAACACTGAAGCTTTCTTT. Full variable domain (missing parts from reference TRBV30 and TRBJ1-1): SQTIHQWPATLVQPVGSPLSLECTVEGTSNPNLYWYRQAAGRGLQLLFYSVGIGQISSEVPQNLSASRPQDRQFILSSKKLLLSDSGFYLCAWSVLPGNTEAFFGQGTRLTVV.

The sample holds many counts of this clone. V usage is TRBV11-2 and J usage is TRBJ2-2; 7 positions match TRBD1. Germline trimming cut 3 bases from V and 0 bases from J; bases unmatched to any gene: 1. Germline lookup yields CDR1 SGHAT and CDR2 FQNNGV. The CDR3 contains 15 residues. In nucleotides, the CDR3 is TGTGCCAGCAGCTTGGGGACAGCGAACACCGGGGAGCTGTTTTTT. Translating it yields CASSLGTANTGELFF. The whole variable domain, remainder taken from reference TRBV11-2 and TRBJ2-2, is EAGVAQSPRYKIIEKRQSVAFWCNPISGHATLYWYQQILGQGPKLLIQFQNNGVVDDSQLPKDRFSAERLKGVDSTLKIQPAKLEDSAVYLCASSLGTANTGELFFGEGSRLTVL.

This clone occurred a few times. The chain recombines TRBV12-3 or TRBV12-4 with TRBJ2-3; D remains ambiguous. This CDR3 comprises 13 residues. The V end was cut by 2 bases, the J end by 4 bases, with 7 bases between. The CDR3 nucleotides read TGTGCCAGCAGTTTATTTGAGTCAGATACGCAGTATTTT. As protein: CASSLFESDTQYF.

The chain employs TRBV19 and TRBJ2-1; TRBD2 matches 12 bases. In germline, CDR1 is LNHDA, CDR2 SQIVND (reference sequence). J gave up 6 bases and V 9 bases, and 15 bases lay outside the gene matches. The CDR3 extends over 17 amino acids. CDR3 nucleotides: TGTGCCAGCCAAACCCGGACTAGCGGGACTCGATCCAATGAGCAGTTCTTC. Translated, it gives CASQTRTSGTRSNEQFF. The full variable domain, in which reference TRBV19 and TRBJ2-1 provide the parts outside the CDR3, is DGGITQSPKYLFRKEGQNVTLSCEQNLNHDAMYWYRQDPGQGLRLIYYSQIVNDFQKGDIAEGYSVSREKKESFPLTVTSAQKNPTAFYLCASQTRTSGTRSNEQFFGPGTRLTVL.

In its sample, this clone was seen many times. The chain employs TRBV4-2 and TRBJ1-3; D call uncertain. The CDR3 extends over 18 amino acids. Trimming shortened V by 5 bases and J by 1 base, and 21 bases separated the two germline ends. Per the germline V gene, CDR1 is LGHNA and CDR2 is YNFKEQ. The CDR3: CASSSRHGGSGSGNTIYF. The CDR3 coding sequence is TGTGCCAGCAGCTCAAGGCACGGAGGCTCGGGGTCTGGAAACACCATATATTTT.

This clone was recorded many times. A read error is possible here, since a much larger clone lies one base away. CDR3 region: CSALGLAGGFTYERYF. CDR3 in DNA: TGCAGTGCTTTGGGACTAGCGGGAGGGTTTACCTACGAGCGGTACTTC. The gene calls are TRBV20-1 and TRBJ2-7, with 16 bases that match TRBD2. Per germline, CDR1 DFQATT and CDR2 SNEGSKA (reference sequence). This CDR3 is 16 amino acids long.

This clone was picked up many times. DNA of the CDR3: TGTGCCATCAGGGGGGGGGCGACGGGGCGCGAGCAGTACTTC. Its protein product is CAIRGGATGREQYF. The chain couples TRBV10-3 to TRBJ2-7, with D perhaps matching TRBD2 (7 bases). The germline V and J ends were trimmed by 6 bases and 6 bases, with 18 bases remaining between them. This CDR3 region has 14 residues. The germline CDR1 and CDR2 sequences are ENHRY and SYGVKD.